These 2 T cell receptor beta chains share one sample of origin, sequenced in a study of blood T cell repertoires in COVID-19. Clones were read by immunoSEQ multiplex PCR, and TCRdb kept only the in-frame ones, dropping some. The top ten hold roughly 3% of the sample, which has some 250,000 clones, approximately 83% seen once. Sequenced sample: peripheral blood. Every receptor here comes from a woman aged 30 to 39 who had recovered from COVID-19.

The chain recombines TRBV10-3 with TRBJ2-1, with D perhaps matching TRBD1 (8 bases). Germline CDR1 and CDR2: ENHRY and SYGVKD. V lost 4 bases, J lost 8 bases, and 18 bases lay in between. The CDR3 sequence is 15 residues long. The CDR3 DNA is TGTGCCATCAGTGTACAGGGGGGGGCCTTCGATGAGCAGTTCTTC. Its translation: CAISVQGGAFDEQFF.

The sample holds a few counts of this clone. This chain joins TRBV9 and TRBJ1-1, with no clear D. CDR3 length: 17 amino acids. V was cut by 0 bases and J by 4 bases, with 19 bases left in between. The germline V gene has CDR1 SGDLS and CDR2 YYNGEE. The CDR3 here is CASSVGTAGWGITEAFF. The CDR3 DNA sequence: TGTGCCAGCAGCGTAGGGACCGCGGGGTGGGGAATCACTGAAGCTTTCTTT.